This T cell receptor beta chain was sequenced for a study of blood T cell repertoires in COVID-19. Study details: The United States, Italy and Spain supplied acute and convalescent COVID-19 samples. Sources were T cells, B-cell-depleted T cells, or PBMCs; the material itself was cDNA or gDNA.

The V gene lost 2 bases and the J gene lost 0 bases, with 6 bases spanning the gap. This CDR3 is built from 14 residues. Germline CDR1 is KGHSH and CDR2 is LQKENI. Authors' processing steps: Estimation of nucleated cell counts was performed using reference gene primer amplification. Method: immunoSEQ multiplex PCR; TCRdb's copy keeps in-frame clones and lacks some. V, J and clone size derive from that table, while D and trimming were established from the DNA sequence. Of about 120,000 clones listed, 90% are singletons. Source material: peripheral blood. The chain is built from TRBV18 and TRBJ2-3; D gene uncertain. The sequence came from a human donor with active COVID-19. The donor label of this sample is uncertain. CDR3 coding DNA: TGTGCCAGCTCACCAGTACGGAGCACAGATACGCAGTATTTT. It yields the protein CASSPVRSTDTQYF.